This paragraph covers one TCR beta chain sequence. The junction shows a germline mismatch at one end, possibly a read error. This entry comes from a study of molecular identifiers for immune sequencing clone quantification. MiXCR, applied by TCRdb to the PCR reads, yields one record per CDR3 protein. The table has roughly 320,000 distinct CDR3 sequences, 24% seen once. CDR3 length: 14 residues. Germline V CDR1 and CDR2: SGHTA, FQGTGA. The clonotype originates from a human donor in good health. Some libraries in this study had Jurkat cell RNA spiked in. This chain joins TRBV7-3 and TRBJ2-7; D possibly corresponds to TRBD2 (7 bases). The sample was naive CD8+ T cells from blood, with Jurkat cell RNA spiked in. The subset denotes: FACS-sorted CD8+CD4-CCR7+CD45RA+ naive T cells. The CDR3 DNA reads TGTGTCAGCAGCCCCACGGGGGGCCCGGGGGAGCAGTACTTC. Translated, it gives CVSSPTGGPGEQYF.